This TCR beta chain was observed in a study of shared clonotypes between healthy human individuals. Whole-study context: Plates per donor: three CD4 naive, three CD4 memory, two CD8 naive, one CD8 memory.

This CDR3 is 14 amino acids long. Germline V lookup: CDR1 SGHTA, CDR2 FQGNSA. The V and J ends lost 5 bases and 3 bases respectively, with 11 bases between them. This clone was observed once. What it binds is not known. The study, taken as a whole, reports: Estimated clonotype richness was generally higher in naive than memory subsets. An effect of sequencing depth on clonotype sharing among donors was expected.

The assay was immunoSEQ multiplex PCR, and TCRdb's table has in-frame clones only and misses some. The table shows fewer than 400,000 clones, with roughly 70% occurring only once. This rearrangement joins TRBV7-2 to TRBJ2-1; tentative D call: TRBD2 (5 bases). The sequenced sample was memory CD4+ T cells sorted from blood. Documented subset: CD45RA-negative fraction. The TCR originated in a man in his thirties or forties in good health. CDR3 nucleotides: TGTGCCAGCAGCCTAGAGACTAACTACAATGAGCAGTTCTTC. Its protein product is CASSLETNYNEQFF.